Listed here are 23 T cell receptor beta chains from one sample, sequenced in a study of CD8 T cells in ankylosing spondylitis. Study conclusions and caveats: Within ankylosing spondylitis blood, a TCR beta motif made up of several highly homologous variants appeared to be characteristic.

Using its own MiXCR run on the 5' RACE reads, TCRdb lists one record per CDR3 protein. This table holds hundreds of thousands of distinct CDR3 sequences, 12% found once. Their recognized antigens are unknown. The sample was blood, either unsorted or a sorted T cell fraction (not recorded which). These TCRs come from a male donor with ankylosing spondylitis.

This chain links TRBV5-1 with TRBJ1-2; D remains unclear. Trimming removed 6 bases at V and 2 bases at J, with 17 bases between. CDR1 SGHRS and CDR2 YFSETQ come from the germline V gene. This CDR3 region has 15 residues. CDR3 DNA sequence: TGCGCCAGCACCGTGGATCCAGATAACAACTATGGCTACACCTTC. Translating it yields CASTVDPDNNYGYTF.

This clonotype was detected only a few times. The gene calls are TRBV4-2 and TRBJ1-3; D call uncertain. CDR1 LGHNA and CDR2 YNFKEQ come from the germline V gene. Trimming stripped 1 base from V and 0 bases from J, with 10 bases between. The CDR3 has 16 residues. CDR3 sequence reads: CASSQAGSSSGNTIYF. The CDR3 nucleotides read TGTGCCAGCAGCCAAGCGGGTTCGAGCTCTGGAAACACCATATATTTT.

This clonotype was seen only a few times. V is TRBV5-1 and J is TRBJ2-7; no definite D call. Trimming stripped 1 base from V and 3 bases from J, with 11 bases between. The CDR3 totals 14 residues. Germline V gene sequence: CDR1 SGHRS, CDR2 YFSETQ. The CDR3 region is CASSLFGQDYEQYF. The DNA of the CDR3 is TGCGCCAGCAGCTTGTTTGGGCAGGACTACGAGCAGTACTTC.

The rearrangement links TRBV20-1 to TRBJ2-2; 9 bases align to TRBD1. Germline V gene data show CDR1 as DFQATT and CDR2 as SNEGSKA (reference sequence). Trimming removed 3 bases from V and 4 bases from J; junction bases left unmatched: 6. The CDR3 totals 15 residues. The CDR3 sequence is CSARIQGAGTGELFF. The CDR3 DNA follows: TGCAGTGCTAGGATACAGGGGGCGGGCACCGGGGAGCTGTTTTTT.

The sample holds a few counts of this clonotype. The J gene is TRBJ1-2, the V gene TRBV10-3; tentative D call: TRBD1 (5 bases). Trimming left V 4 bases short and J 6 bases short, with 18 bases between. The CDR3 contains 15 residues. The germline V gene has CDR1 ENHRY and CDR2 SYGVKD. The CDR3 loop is CAISVMGPRGDGYTF. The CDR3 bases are TGTGCCATCAGTGTGATGGGGCCGAGAGGCGATGGCTACACCTTC.

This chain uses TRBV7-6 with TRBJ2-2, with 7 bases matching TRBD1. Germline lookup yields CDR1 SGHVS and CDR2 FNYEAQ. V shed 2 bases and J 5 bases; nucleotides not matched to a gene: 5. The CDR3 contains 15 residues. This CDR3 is CASSLPGRGTGELFF. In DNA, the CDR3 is TGTGCCAGCAGCTTACCAGGCAGGGGGACCGGGGAGCTGTTTTTT.

The CDR3: CASSYVLAANYEQYF. The CDR3 region has the DNA TGTGCCAGCAGCTACGTACTGGCAGCCAACTACGAGCAGTACTTC. This sequence joins TRBV7-2 and TRBJ2-7; D is unresolved. Germline V lookup: CDR1 SGHTA, CDR2 FQGNSA. CDR3 size: 15 residues. V was trimmed by 4 bases and J by 3 bases, leaving 16 bases between them.

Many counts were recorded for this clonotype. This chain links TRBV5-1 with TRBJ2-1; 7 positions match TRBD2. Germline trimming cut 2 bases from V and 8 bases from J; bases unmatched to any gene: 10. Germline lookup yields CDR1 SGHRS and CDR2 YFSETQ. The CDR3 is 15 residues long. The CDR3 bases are TGCGCCAGCAGCTTACCTATGACTAGCATCTATGAGCAGTTCTTC. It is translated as CASSLPMTSIYEQFF. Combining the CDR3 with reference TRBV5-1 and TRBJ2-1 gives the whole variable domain KAGVTQTPRYLIKTRGQQVTLSCSPISGHRSVSWYQQTPGQGLQFLFEYFSETQRNKGNFPGRFSGRQFSNSRSEMNVSTLELGDSALYLCASSLPMTSIYEQFFGPGTRLTVL.

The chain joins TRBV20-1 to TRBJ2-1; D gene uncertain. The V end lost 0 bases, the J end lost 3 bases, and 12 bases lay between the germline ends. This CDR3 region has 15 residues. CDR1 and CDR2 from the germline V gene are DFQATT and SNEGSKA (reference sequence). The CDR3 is CSARDYGRNYNEQFF. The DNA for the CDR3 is TGCAGTGCTAGAGATTATGGCAGGAACTACAATGAGCAGTTCTTC.

This chain's CDR3 is CSGAGQGLQPQHF. The CDR3 bases are TGCAGTGGGGCAGGACAGGGACTGCAGCCCCAGCATTTT. The chain uses TRBV20-1 and TRBJ1-5, with 8 bases fitting TRBD1. CDR3 length: 13 residues. Germline trimming cut 7 bases from V and 7 bases from J; bases unmatched to any gene: 9. The germline CDR1 and CDR2 sequences are DFQATT and SNEGSKA (reference sequence).

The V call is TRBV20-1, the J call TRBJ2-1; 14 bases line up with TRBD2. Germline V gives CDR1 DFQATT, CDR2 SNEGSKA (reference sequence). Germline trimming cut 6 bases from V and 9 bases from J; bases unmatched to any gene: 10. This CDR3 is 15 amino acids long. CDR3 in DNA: TGCAGTGCCACGAGCCGACTAGCGGGAGGGGTTGAGCAGTTCTTC. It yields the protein CSATSRLAGGVEQFF.

The CDR3 loop reads CAISGQPDYGYTF. DNA for the CDR3: TGTGCCATCAGTGGACAGCCGGACTATGGCTACACCTTC. The V gene is TRBV10-3, the J gene TRBJ1-2; weak D call: TRBD1 (5 bases). The germline gives CDR1 ENHRY, CDR2 SYGVKD. There are 13 residues in the CDR3. V lost 4 bases and J lost 3, with 9 bases in between.

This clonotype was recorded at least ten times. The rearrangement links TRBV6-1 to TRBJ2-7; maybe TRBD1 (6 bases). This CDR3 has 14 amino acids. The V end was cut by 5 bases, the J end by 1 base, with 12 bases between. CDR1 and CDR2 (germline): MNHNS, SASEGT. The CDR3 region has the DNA TGTGCCAGCAGTCGCCTAGGGGGTTCCTACGAGCAGTACTTC. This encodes CASSRLGGSYEQYF.

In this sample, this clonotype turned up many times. CDR3 DNA: TGCGCCAGCAGCCCGGATACCCTCACAGATACGCAGTATTTT. Translating gives CASSPDTLTDTQYF. The chain has TRBV4-3 and TRBJ2-3; D not certain. The V gene's germline CDR1 is LGHNA and CDR2 YSLEER. V dropped 4 bases and J dropped 2 bases, with 10 bases sitting between them. CDR3 length: 14 residues.

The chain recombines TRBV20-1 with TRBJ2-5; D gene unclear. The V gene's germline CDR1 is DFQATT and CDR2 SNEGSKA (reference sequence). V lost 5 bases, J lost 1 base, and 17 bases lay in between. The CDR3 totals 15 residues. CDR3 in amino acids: CSAPRWARTQETQYF. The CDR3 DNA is TGCAGTGCTCCGAGGTGGGCGCGAACCCAAGAGACCCAGTACTTC.

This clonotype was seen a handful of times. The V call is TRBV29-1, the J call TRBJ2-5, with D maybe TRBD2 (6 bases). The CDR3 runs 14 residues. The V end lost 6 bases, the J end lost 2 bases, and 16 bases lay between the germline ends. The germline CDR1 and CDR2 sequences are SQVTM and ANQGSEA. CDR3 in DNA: TGCAGCGTCCGGGGTAGCGGCTTACAAGAGACCCAGTACTTC. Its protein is CSVRGSGLQETQYF.

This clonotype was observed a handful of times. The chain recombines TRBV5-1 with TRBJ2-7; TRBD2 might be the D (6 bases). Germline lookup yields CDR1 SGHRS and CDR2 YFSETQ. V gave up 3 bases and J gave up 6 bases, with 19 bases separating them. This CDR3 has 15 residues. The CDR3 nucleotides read TGCGCCAGCAGCTCCTCCGGGACTCCTGCCCTCGAGCAGTACTTC. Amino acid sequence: CASSSSGTPALEQYF.

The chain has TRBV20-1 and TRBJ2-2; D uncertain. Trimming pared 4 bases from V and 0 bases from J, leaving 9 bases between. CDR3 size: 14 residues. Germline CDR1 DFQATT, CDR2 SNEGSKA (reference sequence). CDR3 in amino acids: CSAKYSANTGELFF. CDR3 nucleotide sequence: TGCAGTGCTAAGTACAGCGCGAACACCGGGGAGCTGTTTTTT.

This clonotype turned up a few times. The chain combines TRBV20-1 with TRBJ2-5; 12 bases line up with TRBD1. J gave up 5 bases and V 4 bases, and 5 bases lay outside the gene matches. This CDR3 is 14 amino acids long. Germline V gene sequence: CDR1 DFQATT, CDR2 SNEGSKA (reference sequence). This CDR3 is CSANWDRGRETQYF. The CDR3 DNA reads TGCAGTGCTAATTGGGACAGGGGGCGGGAGACCCAGTACTTC.

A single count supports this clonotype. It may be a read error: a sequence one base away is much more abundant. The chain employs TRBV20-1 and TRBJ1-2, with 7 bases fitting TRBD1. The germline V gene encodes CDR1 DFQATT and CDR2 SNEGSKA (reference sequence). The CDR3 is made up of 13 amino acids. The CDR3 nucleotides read TGCAGTGCTAGGTACAGGGGTGGCTATCGCTACACCTTC. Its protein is CSARYRGGYRYTF.

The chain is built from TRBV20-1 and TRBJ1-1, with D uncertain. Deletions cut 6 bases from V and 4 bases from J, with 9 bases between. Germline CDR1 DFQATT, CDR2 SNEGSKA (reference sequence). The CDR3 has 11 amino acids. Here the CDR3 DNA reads TGCAGTGCCAAAGCGGGCACTGAAGCTTTCTTT. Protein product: CSAKAGTEAFF.

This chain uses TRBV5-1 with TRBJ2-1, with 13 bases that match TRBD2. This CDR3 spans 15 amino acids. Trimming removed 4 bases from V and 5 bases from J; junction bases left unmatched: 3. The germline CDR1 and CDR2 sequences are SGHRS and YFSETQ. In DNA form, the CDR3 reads TGCGCCAGCAGCCCACTAGCGGGAGGGAACAATGAGCAGTTCTTC. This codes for CASSPLAGGNNEQFF.

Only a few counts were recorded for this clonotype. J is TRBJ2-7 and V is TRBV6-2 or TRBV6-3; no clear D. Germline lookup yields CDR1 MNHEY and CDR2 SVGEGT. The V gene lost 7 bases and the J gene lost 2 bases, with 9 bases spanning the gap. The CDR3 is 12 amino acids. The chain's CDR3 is CASTDSTYEQYF. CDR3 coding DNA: TGTGCCAGCACCGATAGCACCTACGAGCAGTACTTC.